These 31 T cell receptor beta chains were sequenced from one sample in a study of T cells in Graves' hyperthyroidism and ophthalmopathy. TCR beta CDR3 regions were amplified from RNA transcripts. HTBI primers were used for first-round RT-PCR of the TCR CDR3. TCRdb called the multiplex PCR reads again in MiXCR, with one record for every CDR3 protein. Of around 700,000 distinct CDR3 sequences detected, around 20% appear once; the ten largest clones hold approximately 15%. The sequenced sample was blood. The receptors originated from a woman aged 50 to 65 with Graves' hyperthyroidism that later progressed to Graves' ophthalmopathy.

This clonotype was seen ten or more times. The J gene is TRBJ1-2, the V gene TRBV2, with 7 bases that match TRBD1. The CDR3 extends over 15 amino acids. Trimming at V came to 6 bases and at J to 0 bases, leaving 7 bases not matched to a gene. CDR1 SNHLY and CDR2 FYNNEI come from the germline V gene. CDR3 sequence: CASSTTGVANYGYTF. The CDR3, as DNA: TGTGCCAGCAGCACAACAGGGGTAGCTAACTATGGCTACACCTTC.

CDR3 sequence: CSVEDSHSGRGNYGYTF. The CDR3 nucleotides are TGCAGCGTTGAAGATTCACACTCCGGAAGGGGCAACTATGGCTACACCTTC. The V and J genes are TRBV29-1 and TRBJ1-2; a possible D gene is TRBD1 (5 bases). The CDR3 contains 17 residues. Germline V gene sequence: CDR1 SQVTM, CDR2 ANQGSEA. The V gene lost 0 bases and the J gene lost 2 bases, with 19 bases spanning the gap. The whole variable domain, remainder taken from reference TRBV29-1 and TRBJ1-2, is SAVISQKPSRDICQRGTSLTIQCQVDSQVTMMFWYRQQPGQSLTLIATANQGSEATYESGFVIDKFPISRPNLTFSTLTVSNMSPEDSSIYLCSVEDSHSGRGNYGYTFGSGTRLTVV.

This clonotype was seen a few times. V usage is TRBV4-2 and J usage is TRBJ2-1; D not certain. The CDR3 extends over 12 amino acids. V lost 1 base to trimming and J lost 7 bases, with 5 bases between them. Germline loops: CDR1 LGHNA, CDR2 YNFKEQ. The CDR3 sequence: CASSQVTNEQFF. In nucleotides, the CDR3 is TGTGCCAGCAGCCAAGTCACAAATGAGCAGTTCTTC.

The rearrangement uses TRBV29-1 and TRBJ2-2, with 9 nucleotides matching TRBD1. The CDR3 contains 15 residues. The V gene end was trimmed by 5 bases and the J gene end by 6 bases; junction bases not matched to a gene: 10. Germline CDR1 reads SQVTM; CDR2 reads ANQGSEA. Here the CDR3 reads CSVIQGAGEAGELFF. For the CDR3, the DNA is TGCAGCGTTATACAGGGGGCCGGTGAGGCCGGGGAGCTGTTTTTT.

This clonotype was picked up a small number of times. The rearrangement links TRBV13 to TRBJ2-1, with D maybe TRBD2 (5 bases). The ends were cut back, 5 bases at V and 3 bases at J, with 11 bases in the middle. CDR1 PRHDT and CDR2 FYEKMQ come from the germline V gene (reference sequence). There are 14 residues in the CDR3. The CDR3 sequence is CASSPPEGYNEQFF. The CDR3 region has the DNA TGTGCCAGCAGCCCCCCTGAGGGCTACAATGAGCAGTTCTTC. Supplemented by reference TRBV13 and TRBJ2-1, the full variable domain reads AAGVIQSPRHLIKEKRETATLKCYPIPRHDTVYWYQQGPGQDPQFLISFYEKMQSDKGSIPDRFSAQQFSDYHSELNMSSLELGDSALYFCASSPPEGYNEQFFGPGTRLTVL.

The chain recombines TRBV7-8 with TRBJ1-2; maybe TRBD1 (6 bases). Trimming took 0 bases from V and 8 from J, leaving 13 bases between them. Per the germline V gene, CDR1 is SGHVS and CDR2 is FQNEAQ. The CDR3 sequence is 14 residues long. The CDR3 DNA follows: TGTGCCAGCAGCTTAGCCCCAGGGGTATGGGGCTACACCTTC. Protein: CASSLAPGVWGYTF.

This clonotype was seen many times. This chain connects TRBV2 to TRBJ1-4; 7 bases match TRBD1. This CDR3 has 13 residues. The germline CDR1 and CDR2 sequences are SNHLY and FYNNEI. V dropped 7 bases and J dropped 8; count of bases not matched to a gene: 7. For the CDR3, the DNA is TGTGCCAGCAACAAGGGGGCTGGGGAAAAACTGTTTTTT. Translating it yields CASNKGAGEKLFF.

This clonotype was detected a few times. CDR3 DNA sequence: TGCAGTGCCCAAGGCTGGTGGGACAGGGGCAGATATGGCTACACCTTC. It translates to CSAQGWWDRGRYGYTF. The chain has TRBV20-1 and TRBJ1-2, with 10 bases aligning to TRBD1. V gave up 6 bases and J gave up 5 bases; unmatched junction bases: 15. From germline, CDR1 is DFQATT and CDR2 SNEGSKA (reference sequence). This CDR3 comprises 16 residues.

A few counts support this clonotype. This chain links TRBV11-2 with TRBJ1-2, with D tentatively TRBD1 (6 bases). V dropped 5 bases and J dropped 4 bases, with 11 bases sitting between them. From germline, CDR1 is SGHAT and CDR2 FQNNGV. The CDR3 runs to 13 residues. The CDR3 region has the DNA TGTGCCAGCAGCCCCGACAGGTTCTATGGCTACACCTTC. It yields the protein CASSPDRFYGYTF.

V is TRBV19 and J is TRBJ1-1, with unresolved D. This CDR3 has 15 residues. Germline CDR1 and CDR2: LNHDA and SQIVND (reference sequence). Trimming removed 4 bases at V and 5 bases at J, with 17 bases between. The CDR3: CASSTPGLAGTEAFF. CDR3 DNA sequence: TGTGCCAGTAGTACCCCGGGCCTCGCGGGGACTGAAGCTTTCTTT.

There are a few counts of this clonotype. V gene TRBV6-2 or TRBV6-3 combines with J gene TRBJ1-2; a weak D match, TRBD1 (6 bases). V lost 6 bases to trimming and J lost 7 bases, with 18 bases between them. The CDR3 loop spans 14 amino acids. Germline CDR1 MNHEY, CDR2 SVGEGT. The CDR3 coding sequence is TGTGCCAGCAGGGTCTACGGGGGGCCCTCTGGCTACACCTTC. Its translation: CASRVYGGPSGYTF.

The rearrangement joins TRBV27 to TRBJ1-5, with no clear D. The CDR3 runs 15 residues. Germline values: CDR1 MNHEY, CDR2 SMNVEV (reference sequence). Trimming took off 4 bases at V and 4 bases at J, with 14 bases between the two ends. The CDR3 bases are TGTGCCAGCAGTTCAGGATTAAGGGTAAATCAGCCCCAGCATTTT. Its protein is CASSSGLRVNQPQHF.

This clonotype has only a few counts. This chain connects TRBV7-9 to TRBJ2-2; possible D gene TRBD1, 6 bases. Germline CDR1 is SEHNR and CDR2 is FQNEAQ (reference sequence). Trimming stripped 4 bases from V and 4 bases from J, with 10 bases between. The CDR3 totals 14 residues. CDR3 protein: CASSSAGATGELFF. The CDR3 nucleotides read TGTGCCAGCAGCTCCGCAGGGGCCACCGGGGAGCTGTTTTTT.

This chain joins TRBV19 and TRBJ1-2; 11 nucleotides agree with TRBD1. The V and J ends lost 7 bases and 4 bases, in that order; junction bases with no gene match: 11. Germline V gene data show CDR1 as LNHDA and CDR2 as SQIVND (reference sequence). The CDR3 totals 16 residues. CDR3 loop: CASISRAGTGGYGYTF. CDR3 DNA sequence: TGTGCCAGTATCTCCCGCGCCGGGACAGGGGGCTATGGCTACACCTTC.

This chain links TRBV4-1 with TRBJ2-1; 12 bases fit TRBD2. The V gene end was trimmed by 5 bases and the J gene end by 2 bases; junction bases not matched to a gene: 10. Per germline, CDR1 MGHRA and CDR2 YSYEKL. CDR3 length equals 18 residues. This chain's CDR3 is CASSDTSGGTRPYNEQFF. The CDR3 DNA reads as TGCGCCAGCAGCGATACTAGCGGGGGGACCAGACCCTACAATGAGCAGTTCTTC.

This clonotype was recorded a few times. The chain couples TRBV19 to TRBJ1-1; weak D call: TRBD1 (6 bases). The CDR3 is made up of 15 amino acids. Trimming shortened V by 5 bases and J by 4 bases, and 17 bases separated the two germline ends. CDR1 and CDR2 from the germline V gene are LNHDA and SQIVND (reference sequence). The CDR3 protein is CASSLLTLQGTEAFF. The DNA of the CDR3 is TGTGCCAGTAGTCTCCTGACCCTACAGGGCACTGAAGCTTTCTTT.

This clonotype has just one count. The rearrangement joins TRBV14 to TRBJ1-5; D is perhaps TRBD1 (5 bases). The CDR3 loop spans 14 amino acids. V gave up 3 bases and J gave up 7 bases, with 13 bases separating them. CDR1 is SGHDN and CDR2 is FVKESK in the germline V gene. CDR3: CASSQGVWGQPQHF. The CDR3 nucleotides read TGTGCCAGCAGCCAGGGGGTCTGGGGGCAGCCCCAGCATTTT.

Turning to this clonotype: Since a much larger clone is just one base distant, this may be a read error. J is TRBJ1-1 and V is TRBV20-1, with TRBD1 matching 9 bases. J gave up 7 bases and V 6 bases, and 9 bases lay outside the gene matches. CDR3 size: 13 residues. CDR1 and CDR2 (germline): DFQATT, SNEGSKA (reference sequence). CDR3 DNA: TGCAGTGCGCTACAGGGGGCGATGGGTGAAGCTTTCTTT. Its protein product is CSALQGAMGEAFF.

On this clonotype: This may come from a read error, since a much larger clone is one base off. The V gene is TRBV7-9, the J gene TRBJ2-1; tentative D call: TRBD2 (6 bases). The V end was cut by 6 bases, the J end by 1 base, with 13 bases between. Looked up from germline, CDR1 is SEHNR and CDR2 is FQNEAQ (reference sequence). The CDR3 consists of 15 residues. CDR3 amino acids: CASRRDPGSYNEQFF. CDR3 DNA: TGTGCCAGCAGGCGGGACCCCGGGTCCTACAATGAGCAGTTCTTC.

This clonotype was found a few times. The rearrangement joins TRBV3-1 to TRBJ1-2, with a possible D match to TRBD1 (5 bases). Trimming stripped 2 bases from V and 5 bases from J, with 15 bases between. The CDR3 length is 15 residues. Germline V CDR1 and CDR2: LGHDT, YNNKEL (reference sequence). Here the CDR3 DNA reads TGTGCCAGCAGCCAATTCCCGACGGGGGGTTATGGCTACACCTTC. Its translation is CASSQFPTGGYGYTF.

This clonotype showed up just a few times. The chain recombines TRBV19 with TRBJ1-5, with 9 bases matching TRBD1. Trimming at V came to 3 bases and at J to 7 bases, leaving 7 bases not matched to a gene. This CDR3 is built from 15 residues. In germline, CDR1 is LNHDA, CDR2 SQIVND (reference sequence). The CDR3 DNA reads TGTGCCAGTAGTATGGGGACAGGGAATGTCCAGCCCCAGCATTTT. Translating it yields CASSMGTGNVQPQHF.

This chain links TRBV19 with TRBJ1-1; TRBD1 might be the D (5 bases). From germline, CDR1 is LNHDA and CDR2 SQIVND (reference sequence). The CDR3 totals 17 residues. V dropped 0 bases and J dropped 1 base, with 15 bases sitting between them. CDR3 coding DNA: TGTGCCAGTAGTATAGAGGAGGGCAGGACATCGAACACTGAAGCTTTCTTT. It specifies CASSIEEGRTSNTEAFF.

This clonotype appeared a few times. The J gene is TRBJ2-1, the V gene TRBV20-1; 8 bases fit TRBD2. Per germline, CDR1 DFQATT and CDR2 SNEGSKA (reference sequence). Unmatched junction bases numbered 10, after V lost 3 bases and J lost 6 bases. This CDR3 spans 15 amino acids. The CDR3, as DNA: TGCAGTGCTAGCCCTTTAGCGGGGTCGGCCAATGAGCAGTTCTTC. Protein sequence: CSASPLAGSANEQFF.

This clonotype was observed a few times. The junction shows a germline mismatch at one end, possibly a read error. The rearrangement uses TRBV30 and TRBJ2-6; D assignment may be TRBD1 or TRBD2 (6 bases each). The CDR3 has 14 residues. CDR1 GTSNPN and CDR2 SVGIG come from the germline V gene (reference sequence). In DNA form, the CDR3 reads TGTGCCTGGAGTCGACAGTCGGGGGCCAACGCCCTGACTTTC. Its translation is CAWSRQSGANALTF.

The chain is built from TRBV19 and TRBJ2-7; D is undetermined. The CDR3 is 14 amino acids. CDR1 LNHDA and CDR2 SQIVND come from the germline V gene (reference sequence). V was clipped by 0 bases and J by 5 bases, with 11 bases between them. The CDR3 DNA reads as TGTGCCAGTAGTATAGATTCGACGTCTAACGAGCAGTACTTC. It is translated as CASSIDSTSNEQYF. Looking up the rest from reference TRBV19 and TRBJ2-7 gives the full variable domain: DGGITQSPKYLFRKEGQNVTLSCEQNLNHDAMYWYRQDPGQGLRLIYYSQIVNDFQKGDIAEGYSVSREKKESFPLTVTSAQKNPTAFYLCASSIDSTSNEQYFGPGTRLTVT.

The V and J genes are TRBV27 and TRBJ1-6; D is undetermined. Germline V gene sequence: CDR1 MNHEY, CDR2 SMNVEV (reference sequence). V lost 5 bases and J 8 bases, leaving 13 bases between the germline ends. This CDR3 comprises 14 residues. The CDR3, as DNA: TGTGCCAGCAGTCCCCGGACCGAGTATTCACCCCTCCACTTT. Protein product: CASSPRTEYSPLHF.

This clonotype has a count of ten or more. The junction and the germline gene differ at one end; a read error may be behind it. CDR3 nucleotide sequence: TGCGCCAGCAACTTGGCAGGGAACACTGAAGCTTTCTTT. This gives the protein CASNLAGNTEAFF. The chain couples TRBV5-1 to TRBJ1-1; D gene uncertain. The CDR3 covers 13 residues. Germline CDR1 is SGHRS and CDR2 is YFSETQ. Full variable domain (rest looked up from reference TRBV5-1 and TRBJ1-1): KAGVTQTPRYLIKTRGQQVTLSCSPISGHRSVSWYQQTPGQGLQFLFEYFSETQRNKGNFPGRFSGRQFSNSRSEMNVSTLELGDSALYLCASNLAGNTEAFFGQGTRLTVV.

V is TRBV10-3 and J is TRBJ1-1; 8 nucleotides line up with TRBD1. This CDR3 is 14 amino acids long. The germline gives CDR1 ENHRY, CDR2 SYGVKD. Germline trimming cut 3 bases from V and 4 bases from J; bases unmatched to any gene: 4. The CDR3: CAISDIGTGTEAFF. CDR3 nucleotide sequence: TGTGCCATCAGTGATATAGGGACAGGCACTGAAGCTTTCTTT.

There are many counts of this clonotype. V and J are TRBV18 and TRBJ1-3, with D unclear. The CDR3 consists of 15 residues. V shed 0 bases and J shed 0 bases, with 6 bases lying between them. Germline assignment: CDR1 KGHSH and CDR2 LQKENI. This CDR3 is CASSPPGISGNTIYF. CDR3 nucleotide sequence: TGTGCCAGCTCACCACCAGGAATCTCTGGAAACACCATATATTTT. Combining the CDR3 with reference TRBV18 and TRBJ1-3 gives the whole variable domain NAGVMQNPRHLVRRRGQEARLRCSPMKGHSHVYWYRQLPEEGLKFMVYLQKENIIDESGMPKERFSAEFPKEGPSILRIQQVVRGDSAAYFCASSPPGISGNTIYFGEGSWLTVV.

V gene TRBV27 combines with J gene TRBJ2-1; the match to TRBD2 covers 7 bases. Trimming cost V 3 bases and J 4 bases; bases outside gene matches: 6. Germline V CDR1 and CDR2: MNHEY, SMNVEV (reference sequence). The CDR3 sequence is 15 residues long. The CDR3 here is CASSFGLAVYNEQFF. CDR3 DNA sequence: TGTGCCAGCAGTTTTGGTCTAGCGGTTTACAATGAGCAGTTCTTC.

This clonotype occurred many times. The chain has TRBV30 and TRBJ2-6, with no clear D. Germline CDR1 GTSNPN, CDR2 SVGIG (reference sequence). This CDR3 has 13 residues. V lost 2 bases to trimming and J lost 4 bases, with 6 bases between them. CDR3 amino acids: CAWSRVGANVLTF. CDR3 coding DNA: TGTGCCTGGAGTCGAGTAGGGGCCAACGTCCTGACTTTC.